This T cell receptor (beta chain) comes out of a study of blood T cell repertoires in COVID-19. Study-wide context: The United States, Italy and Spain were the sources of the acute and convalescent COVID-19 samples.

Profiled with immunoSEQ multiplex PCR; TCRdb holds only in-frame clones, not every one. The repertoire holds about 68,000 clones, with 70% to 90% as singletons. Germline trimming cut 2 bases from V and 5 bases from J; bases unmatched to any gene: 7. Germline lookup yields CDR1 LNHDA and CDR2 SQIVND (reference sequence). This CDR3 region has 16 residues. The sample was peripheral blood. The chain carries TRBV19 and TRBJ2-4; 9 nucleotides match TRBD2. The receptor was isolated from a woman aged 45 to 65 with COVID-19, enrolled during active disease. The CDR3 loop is CASSIWSAGGENIQYF. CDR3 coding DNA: TGTGCCAGTAGTATATGGTCAGCGGGAGGCGAAAACATTCAGTACTTC.